This T cell receptor (beta chain) is drawn from a study of shared clonotypes between healthy human individuals. Study-level background: Donors, aged 18 to 49, were two women and three men. Per-donor plates numbered three CD4 naive, three CD4 memory, two CD8 naive and one CD8 memory.

CD8 cells regarded as naive lacked CD45RO, were positively chosen for CCR7, and omitted terminally differentiated effector memory CD45RA+ cells. Recent acute infections and vaccinations were absent in the healthy HIV-negative adult donors. This clone was observed once. Its antigen is currently unknown. This table comes from immunoSEQ multiplex PCR, and its TCRdb copy is limited to in-frame clones, with some not included. The sample comprises some 2,000,000 clones, roughly 94% of which are singletons, and 1.1% rests with the top ten. Germline V lookup: CDR1 MNHEY, CDR2 SMNVEV (reference sequence). Trimming shortened V by 2 bases and J by 4 bases, and 9 bases separated the two germline ends. The CDR3 is 15 amino acids. Study-wide results and caveats: About 5% was the fraction of naive CD4 clonotypes found shared across a few donors.

The chain has TRBV27 and TRBJ2-6; D is unresolved. Sequenced input: naive CD8+ T cells sorted from blood. This TCR derives from a man aged 18-30 years in good health. Written as DNA, the CDR3 is TGTGCCAGCAGTTTAGACACGTACGGGGCCAACGTCCTGACTTTC. Encoded protein: CASSLDTYGANVLTF.